The rows below give T cell receptor beta chains drawn from one sample of a study of blood T cell repertoires in COVID-19. Here immunoSEQ multiplex PCR was the method, and the copy in TCRdb shows in-frame clones only, minus some. The table has roughly 320,000 clones, 85% to 90% seen once. Sequenced material: PBMCs or T cells enriched from blood (not recorded which). The receptors shown here come from a man aged 25 to 40 who had recovered from COVID-19. The CDR3 runs from the conserved cysteine through the conserved F or W. D genes are given only for firm matches. Size is omitted from some rows. Given values are once, few, many or a class for expanded clones.

abundance,v_gene,j_gene,d_gene,CDR3nt,CDR3aa
-,TRBV5-1,TRBJ1-3,-,TGCGCCAGCAGCTTAGGAGGGAACTCTGGAAACACCATATATTTT,CASSLGGNSGNTIYF
-,TRBV7-9,TRBJ2-5,-,TGTGCCAGCAGCCCAAGAGGCCGGGACATCCAAGAGACCCAGTACTTC,CASSPRGRDIQETQYF
-,TRBV7-9,TRBJ2-1,-,TGTGCCAGCAGTTGGGATGAGACAGTCTCCTACAATGAGCAGTTCTTC,CASSWDETVSYNEQFF
-,TRBV21-1,TRBJ2-7,-,TGTGCCAGCAGCAATGGCTCTAGCGGGGAAACCTACGAGCAGTACTTC,CASSNGSSGETYEQYF
-,TRBV28,TRBJ2-1,-,TGTGCCAGCAGTTTAGCGGGGAGCTCCTACAATGAGCAGTTCTTC,CASSLAGSSYNEQFF
-,TRBV5-1,TRBJ1-1,-,TGCGCCAGCAGCTTGGCACTAACGACTGAAGCTTTCTTT,CASSLALTTEAFF
-,TRBV14,TRBJ1-2,TRBD1,TGTGCCAGCAGCCAAGGAATTCTCAGGGGGCCGTCTGGCTACACCTTC,CASSQGILRGPSGYTF
-,TRBV7-9,TRBJ2-7,TRBD2,TGTGCCAGCAGCTCCGGACTAGCGGGAGCCCACGAGCAGTACTTC,CASSSGLAGAHEQYF
-,TRBV5-6,TRBJ2-7,-,TGTGCCAGCAGCTTCAGGCAGGCCCCCTACGAGCAGTACTTC,CASSFRQAPYEQYF
-,TRBV6-4,TRBJ1-2,-,TGTGCCAGCAGCCCCCTTGGGAGTAACTATGGCTACACCTTC,CASSPLGSNYGYTF
-,TRBV28,TRBJ1-5,-,TGTGCCAGCAGTTTCGCGGCAGCTTATAGCAATCAGCCCCAGCATTTT,CASSFAAAYSNQPQHF
-,TRBV7-9,TRBJ1-1,TRBD1,TGTGCCAGCAGCCAACAAAGGCCTGACAGGGGGCGGGGCACTGAAGCTTTCTTT,CASSQQRPDRGRGTEAFF
-,TRBV7-2,TRBJ2-7,-,TGTGCCAGCAGCTCCGGAGGGGGGGGAACCTACGAGCAGTACTTC,CASSSGGGGTYEQYF
-,TRBV7-8,TRBJ2-7,TRBD2,TGTGCCAGCAGCTTATCCCCAGCGGGAGGGGGCGAGCAGTACTTC,CASSLSPAGGGEQYF
-,TRBV6-1,TRBJ2-2,TRBD1,TGTGCCAGCAGTGAAGGGGACAGGTCCACCGGGGAGCTGTTTTTT,CASSEGDRSTGELFF
-,TRBV5-1,TRBJ1-4,TRBD1,TGCGCCAGCAGCTCCCGACAGGGAACTAATGAAAAACTGTTTTTT,CASSSRQGTNEKLFF
-,TRBV24-1,TRBJ2-3,-,TGTGCCACCAGCCTTGGACTAGGGGGGACAGATACGCAGTATTTT,CATSLGLGGTDTQYF
-,TRBV5-6,TRBJ1-1,-,TGTGCCAGCAGCGCCGATGAGGAAACTGAAGCTTTCTTT,CASSADEETEAFF
-,TRBV5-1,TRBJ2-5,TRBD2,TGCGCCAGCACCCTCTTAGCGATAGCGGGAGAGCAAGAGACCCAGTACTTC,CASTLLAIAGEQETQYF
-,TRBV7-9,TRBJ2-3,-,TGTGCCAGCAGCCTCCTAAGCCACGGGTTACCTCTCACAGATACGCAGTATTTT,CASSLLSHGLPLTDTQYF
-,TRBV18,TRBJ2-1,-,TGTGCCAGCTCACCACGTGGGGGGATCCTAGGTGAGCAGTTCTTC,CASSPRGGILGEQFF
once,TRBV10-2,TRBJ2-3,TRBD2,TGCGCCAGCACGAGTTGGACTAGTTTACCGGGGACAGATACGCAGTATTTT,CASTSWTSLPGTDTQYF
-,TRBV18,TRBJ1-1,TRBD1,TGTGCCAGCTCACCAGGACAGGAAATGAACACTGAAGCTTTCTTT,CASSPGQEMNTEAFF
once,TRBV4-1,TRBJ2-1,TRBD2,TGCGCCAGCAGGGGGACTAGCGTGAATGAGCAGTTCTTC,CASRGTSVNEQFF
few,TRBV7-8,TRBJ1-2,-,TGTGCCAGCACCGACGCGGGGTTATATGGCTACACCTTC,CASTDAGLYGYTF
-,TRBV13,TRBJ2-5,-,TGTGCCAGCAGCGGGGGACTCCCGCTGGGAGAGACCCAGTACTTC,CASSGGLPLGETQYF
few,TRBV5-1,TRBJ2-2,-,TGCGCCAGCAGCTTGGCCGAGCAGGCTACCGGGGAGCTGTTTTTT,CASSLAEQATGELFF
-,TRBV7-8,TRBJ2-3,TRBD2,TGTGCCAGCAGCTCCCCCCTCGGGACTAGACAGTTTGGGGCAACAGATACGCAGTATTTT,CASSSPLGTRQFGATDTQYF
few,TRBV24-1,TRBJ2-3,TRBD2,TGTGCCACCAGTGACCCGCGGACTAGATCTGGGACAGATACGCAGTATTTT,CATSDPRTRSGTDTQYF
few,TRBV5-4,TRBJ1-3,TRBD1,TGTGCCAGCAGCTCCAACCCGGGACAGGGGTTCACCATATATTTT,CASSSNPGQGFTIYF
once,TRBV5-4,TRBJ2-7,TRBD2,TGTGCCAGCAGCTCGGGGACTAGTTTCTACGAGCAGTACTTC,CASSSGTSFYEQYF
many,TRBV23-1,TRBJ1-1,-,TGCGCCAGCAGGCAGGACAGAGTGAACACTGAAGCTTTCTTT,CASRQDRVNTEAFF
-,TRBV3-1/TRBV3-2,TRBJ1-1,-,TGTGCCAGCAGCCCCTGGGGCAATAACACTGAAGCTTTCTTT,CASSPWGNNTEAFF
-,TRBV27,TRBJ2-1,TRBD1,TGTGCCAGCAGTAGACAGGGTTATGAGCAGTTCTTC,CASSRQGYEQFF
-,TRBV18,TRBJ1-1,TRBD1,TGTGCCAGCTCACCGGGACAGACCACGAACACTGAAGCTTTCTTT,CASSPGQTTNTEAFF
-,TRBV7-8,TRBJ2-7,TRBD1,TGTGCCAGCAGCTTAGATAATCCGGGACAGGGAACGCGCTACGAGCAGTACTTC,CASSLDNPGQGTRYEQYF
-,TRBV21-1,TRBJ1-1,-,TGTGCCAGCAGCCCAGGGGGCAGAACTGAAGCTTTCTTT,CASSPGGRTEAFF
-,TRBV6-5,TRBJ1-6,-,TGTGCCAGCACCGAGGGCCGAGAGATCCTCCACTTT,CASTEGREILHF
once,TRBV14,TRBJ2-5,-,TGTGCCAGCAGCCAAATGGGGGCGACCCAGTACTTC,CASSQMGATQYF
-,TRBV9,TRBJ2-7,-,TGTGCCAGCAGCGTAGGTCCAGGGTCGTCCTACGAGCAGTACTTC,CASSVGPGSSYEQYF
-,TRBV6-5,TRBJ1-4,-,TGTGCCAGCAGTTCACGGGGGGACGGTAAACTGTTTTTT,CASSSRGDGKLFF
-,TRBV6-6,TRBJ1-1,TRBD1,TGTGCCAGCAGCTCTACGCCGGGACAGCGGTACCCTGAAGCTTTCTTT,CASSSTPGQRYPEAFF
-,TRBV7-4,TRBJ2-5,TRBD2,TGTGCCAGCAGCTGCGCGGCCAGACTAGCGGGGGGGCAGGAGACCCAGTACTTC,CASSCAARLAGGQETQYF
-,TRBV7-8,TRBJ2-3,TRBD2,TGTGCCAGCAGACCAGGACTAGCGCCAGATACGCAGTATTTT,CASRPGLAPDTQYF
-,TRBV19,TRBJ1-2,-,TGTGCCAGTAGTATAGATCCGCACAGCCCGCACACCTTC,CASSIDPHSPHTF
-,TRBV18,TRBJ2-5,-,TGTGCCAGCTCACCAATGGGGGCCCGGGAGACCCAGTACTTC,CASSPMGARETQYF
-,TRBV28,TRBJ2-1,-,TGTGCCAGCACCCCGGGGGACGACACCTACAATGAGCAGTTCTTC,CASTPGDDTYNEQFF
-,TRBV11-3,TRBJ1-6,-,TGTGCCAGCCGTACGCCGCCGACAGCTTATAATTCACCCCTCCACTTT,CASRTPPTAYNSPLHF
-,TRBV3-1/TRBV3-2,TRBJ2-5,TRBD1,TGTGCCAGCAGCCTCGGACAGGGGATGGGAGAGACCCAGTACTTC,CASSLGQGMGETQYF
-,TRBV9,TRBJ2-1,TRBD1,TGTGCCAGCAGCGTCGTGACAGGGTCCTACAATGAGCAGTTCTTC,CASSVVTGSYNEQFF
-,TRBV7-8,TRBJ2-2,TRBD1,TGTGCCAGCAGTTACCCAGGGGGCCGGACCGGGGAGCTGTTTTTT,CASSYPGGRTGELFF
once,TRBV13,TRBJ2-7,-,TGTGCCAGCAGCGAAGCGCAGTCGGGGGTTCGATCCGCTGGCGAGCAGTACTTC,CASSEAQSGVRSAGEQYF
-,TRBV2,TRBJ2-5,TRBD1,TGTGCCAGCAGTGCCGACAGGGCCCAAGAGACCCAGTACTTC,CASSADRAQETQYF
-,TRBV21-1,TRBJ2-5,-,TGTGCCAGCAGCAAAGCTATCGGGGGGGAAGAGACCCAGTACTTC,CASSKAIGGEETQYF
-,TRBV10-1,TRBJ2-7,-,TGCGCCAGCAGCGGGATTTACGAGCAGTACTTC,CASSGIYEQYF
-,TRBV6-4,TRBJ2-5,TRBD1,TGTGCCAGCAGCATGACAGGGGGCGCCGAGACCCAGTACTTC,CASSMTGGAETQYF
-,TRBV29-1,TRBJ2-7,-,TGCAGCACCTCAACCGCGGGACAGACTTCCTACGAGCAGTACTTC,CSTSTAGQTSYEQYF
-,TRBV27,TRBJ2-4,-,TGTGCCAGCAGTCCACAAGTCCCGGGAGAGTCCCTACTAGCCAAAAACATTCAGTACTTC,CASSPQVPGESLLAKNIQYF
once,TRBV5-1,TRBJ1-4,TRBD1,TGCGCCAGCAGCTACTCGGGACAGGGGGGTGAAAAACTGTTTTTT,CASSYSGQGGEKLFF
-,TRBV6-5,TRBJ2-7,TRBD2,TGTGCCAGCAGTATTAGCGGGAGCGAATACGAGCAGTACTTC,CASSISGSEYEQYF